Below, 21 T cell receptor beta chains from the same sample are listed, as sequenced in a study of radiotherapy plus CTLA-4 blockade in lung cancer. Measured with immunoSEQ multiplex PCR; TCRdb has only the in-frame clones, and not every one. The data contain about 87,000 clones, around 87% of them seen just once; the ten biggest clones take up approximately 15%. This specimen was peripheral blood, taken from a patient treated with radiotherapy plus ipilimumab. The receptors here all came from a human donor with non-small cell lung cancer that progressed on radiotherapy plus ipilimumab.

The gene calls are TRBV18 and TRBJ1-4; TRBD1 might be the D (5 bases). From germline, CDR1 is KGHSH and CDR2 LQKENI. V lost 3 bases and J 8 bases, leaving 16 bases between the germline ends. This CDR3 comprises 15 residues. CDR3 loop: CASSPPGGRREKLFF. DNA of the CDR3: TGTGCCAGCTCACCCCCCGGGGGTCGGCGGGAAAAACTGTTTTTT.

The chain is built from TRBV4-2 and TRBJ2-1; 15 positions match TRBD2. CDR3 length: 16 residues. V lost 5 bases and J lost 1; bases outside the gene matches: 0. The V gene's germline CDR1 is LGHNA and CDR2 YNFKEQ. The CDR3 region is CASSGLAGGSYNEQFF. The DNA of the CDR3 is TGTGCCAGCAGCGGACTAGCGGGAGGGTCCTACAATGAGCAGTTCTTC.

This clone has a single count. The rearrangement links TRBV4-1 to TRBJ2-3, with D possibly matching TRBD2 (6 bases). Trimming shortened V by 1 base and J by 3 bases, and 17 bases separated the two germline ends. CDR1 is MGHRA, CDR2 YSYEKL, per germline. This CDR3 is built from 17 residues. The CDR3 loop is CASSQGSGGTGTDTQYF. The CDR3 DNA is TGCGCCAGCAGCCAAGGGTCAGGAGGGACGGGTACAGATACGCAGTATTTT.

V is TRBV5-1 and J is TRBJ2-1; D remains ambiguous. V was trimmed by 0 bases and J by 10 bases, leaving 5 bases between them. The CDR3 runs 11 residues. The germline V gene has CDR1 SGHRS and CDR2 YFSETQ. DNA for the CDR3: TGCGCCAGCAGCTTGGTGGCAGAGCAGTTCTTC. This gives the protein CASSLVAEQFF.

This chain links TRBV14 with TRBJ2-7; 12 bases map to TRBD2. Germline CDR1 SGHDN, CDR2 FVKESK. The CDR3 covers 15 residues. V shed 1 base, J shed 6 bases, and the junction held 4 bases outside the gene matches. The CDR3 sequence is CASSQALAGGGEQYF. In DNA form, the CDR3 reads TGTGCCAGCAGCCAAGCACTAGCGGGAGGAGGCGAGCAGTACTTC.

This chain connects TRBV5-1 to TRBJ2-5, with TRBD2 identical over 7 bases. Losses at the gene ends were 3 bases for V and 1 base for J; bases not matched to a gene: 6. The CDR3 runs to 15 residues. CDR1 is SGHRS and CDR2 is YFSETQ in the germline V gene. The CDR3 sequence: CASSSPSGGQETQYF. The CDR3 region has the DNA TGCGCCAGCAGCTCCCCCTCGGGGGGCCAAGAGACCCAGTACTTC.

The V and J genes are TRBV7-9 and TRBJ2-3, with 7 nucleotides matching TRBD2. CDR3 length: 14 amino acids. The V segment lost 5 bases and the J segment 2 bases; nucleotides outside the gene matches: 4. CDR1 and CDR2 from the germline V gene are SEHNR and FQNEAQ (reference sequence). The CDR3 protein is CASSQSGTTDTQYF. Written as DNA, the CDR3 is TGTGCCAGCAGCCAGAGCGGGACCACAGATACGCAGTATTTT.

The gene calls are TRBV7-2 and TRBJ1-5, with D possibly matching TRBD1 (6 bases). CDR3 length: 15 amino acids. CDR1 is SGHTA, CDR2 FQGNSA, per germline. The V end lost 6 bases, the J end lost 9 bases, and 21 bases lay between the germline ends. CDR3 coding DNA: TGTGCCAGCAGACTTAAAGAAGGGGGGGGCGGGCCCCAGCATTTT. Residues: CASRLKEGGGGPQHF.

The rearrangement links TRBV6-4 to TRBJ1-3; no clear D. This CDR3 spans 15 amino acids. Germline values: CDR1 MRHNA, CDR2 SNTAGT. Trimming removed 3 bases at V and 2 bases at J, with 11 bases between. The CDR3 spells CASSEWNAAGNTIYF. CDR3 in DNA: TGTGCCAGCAGTGAGTGGAACGCCGCTGGAAACACCATATATTTT.

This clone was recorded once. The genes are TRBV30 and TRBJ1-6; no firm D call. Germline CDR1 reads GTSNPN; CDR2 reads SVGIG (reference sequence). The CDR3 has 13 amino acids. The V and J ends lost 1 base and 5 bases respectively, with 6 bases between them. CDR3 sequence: CAWSARNNSPLHF. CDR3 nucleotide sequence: TGTGCCTGGAGTGCTCGAAATAATTCACCCCTCCACTTT.

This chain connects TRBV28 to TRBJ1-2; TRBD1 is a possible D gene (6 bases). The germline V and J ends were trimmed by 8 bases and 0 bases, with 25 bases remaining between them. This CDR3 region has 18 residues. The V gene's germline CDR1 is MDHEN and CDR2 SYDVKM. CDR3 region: CASEVRGARDPSNYGYTF. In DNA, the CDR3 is TGTGCCAGCGAGGTAAGGGGGGCCAGAGATCCCTCTAACTATGGCTACACCTTC.

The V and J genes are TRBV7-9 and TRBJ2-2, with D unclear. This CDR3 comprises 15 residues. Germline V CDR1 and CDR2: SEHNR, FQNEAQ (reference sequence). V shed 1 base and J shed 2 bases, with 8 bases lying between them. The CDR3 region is CASSLGWGNTGELFF. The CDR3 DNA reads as TGTGCCAGCAGCTTAGGTTGGGGAAACACCGGGGAGCTGTTTTTT.

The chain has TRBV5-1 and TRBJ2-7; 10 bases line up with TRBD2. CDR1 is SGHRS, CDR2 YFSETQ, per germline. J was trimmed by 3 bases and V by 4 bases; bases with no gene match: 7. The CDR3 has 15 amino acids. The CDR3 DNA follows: TGCGCCAGCAGCGAAGGAGCGGGAGGGGGCTACGAGCAGTACTTC. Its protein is CASSEGAGGGYEQYF.

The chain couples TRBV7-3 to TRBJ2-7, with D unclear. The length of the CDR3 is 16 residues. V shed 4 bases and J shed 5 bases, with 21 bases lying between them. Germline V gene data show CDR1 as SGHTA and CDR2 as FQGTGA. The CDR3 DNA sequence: TGTGCCAGCAGCTCCCACCGGTCTGGGGATGGTGACGAGCAGTACTTC. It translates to CASSSHRSGDGDEQYF.

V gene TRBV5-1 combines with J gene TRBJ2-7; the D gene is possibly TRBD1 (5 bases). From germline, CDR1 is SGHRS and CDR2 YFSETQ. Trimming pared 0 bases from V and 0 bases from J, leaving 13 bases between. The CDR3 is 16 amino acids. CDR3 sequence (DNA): TGCGCCAGCAGCTTGGAGCCTGGGGCTAGCTCCTACGAGCAGTACTTC. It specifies CASSLEPGASSYEQYF.

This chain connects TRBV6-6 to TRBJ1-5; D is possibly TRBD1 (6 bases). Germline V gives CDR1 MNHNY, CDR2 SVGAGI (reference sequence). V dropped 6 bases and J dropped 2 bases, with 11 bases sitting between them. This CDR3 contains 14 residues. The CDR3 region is CASSLRGGNQPQHF. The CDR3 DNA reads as TGTGCCAGCAGCCTCAGGGGTGGCAATCAGCCCCAGCATTTT.

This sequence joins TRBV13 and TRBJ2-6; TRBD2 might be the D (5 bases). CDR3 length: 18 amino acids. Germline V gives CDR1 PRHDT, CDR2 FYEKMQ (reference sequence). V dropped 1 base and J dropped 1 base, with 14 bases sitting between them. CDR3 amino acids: CASSLAGRTGSGANVLTF. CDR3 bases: TGTGCCAGCAGCTTAGCCGGCAGGACTGGTTCTGGGGCCAACGTCCTGACTTTC. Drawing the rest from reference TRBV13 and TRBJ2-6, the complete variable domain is AAGVIQSPRHLIKEKRETATLKCYPIPRHDTVYWYQQGPGQDPQFLISFYEKMQSDKGSIPDRFSAQQFSDYHSELNMSSLELGDSALYFCASSLAGRTGSGANVLTFGAGSRLTVL.

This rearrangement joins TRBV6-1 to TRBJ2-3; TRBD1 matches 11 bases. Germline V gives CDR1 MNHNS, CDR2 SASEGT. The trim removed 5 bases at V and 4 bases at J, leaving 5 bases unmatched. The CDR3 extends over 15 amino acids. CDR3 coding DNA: TGTGCCAGCAGTACTGGGGGACAGGGGGCAGATACGCAGTATTTT. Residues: CASSTGGQGADTQYF.

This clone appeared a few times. DNA for the CDR3: TGTGCCAGTTCCCCTCTAGCGGGGGGGTGGAATGAGCAGTTCTTC. Translating gives CASSPLAGGWNEQFF. The genes are TRBV19 and TRBJ2-1; TRBD2 aligns across 12 bases. V was pared by 8 bases and J by 7 bases, with 9 bases of the junction left unmatched. Germline V gives CDR1 LNHDA, CDR2 SQIVND (reference sequence). The CDR3 consists of 15 residues.

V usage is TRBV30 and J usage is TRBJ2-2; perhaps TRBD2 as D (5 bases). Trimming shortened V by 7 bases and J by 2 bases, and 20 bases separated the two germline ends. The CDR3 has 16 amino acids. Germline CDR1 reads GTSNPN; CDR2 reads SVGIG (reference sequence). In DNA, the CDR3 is TGTGCCTACCTCCCCTGGGCTAGCCAAAACACCGGGGAGCTGTTTTTT. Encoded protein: CAYLPWASQNTGELFF.

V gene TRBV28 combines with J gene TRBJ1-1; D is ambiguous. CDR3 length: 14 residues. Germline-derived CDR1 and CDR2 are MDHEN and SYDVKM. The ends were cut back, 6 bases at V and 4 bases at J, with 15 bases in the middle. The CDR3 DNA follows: TGTGCCAGCAGCCCTGATAGGTCTTTCACTGAAGCTTTCTTT. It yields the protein CASSPDRSFTEAFF.